The 17 T cell receptor beta chains listed next were all sequenced from one sample in a study of patients and donors after allogeneic stem cell transplantation. TCRdb fed the RT-PCR reads into MiXCR, producing one record per CDR3 protein. The table includes about 410,000 distinct CDR3 sequences, under 20% detected once. Sequences were obtained from blood, either unsorted or a sorted T cell fraction (not recorded which). The receptors shown here come from a human donor who was either an allogeneic HSCT recipient or a stem cell or donor lymphocyte infusion donor (not recorded which). It is not recorded whose cells these are; they may come from a transplant donor.

This clonotype was seen repeatedly, ten times or more. This chain uses TRBV3-1 with TRBJ2-2, with 9 nucleotides matching TRBD1. Germline CDR1 reads LGHDT; CDR2 reads YNNKEL (reference sequence). Trimming at V came to 4 bases and at J to 13 bases, leaving 4 bases not matched to a gene. The CDR3 contains 12 residues. CDR3 loop: CASSRGQGWLFF. CDR3 sequence (DNA): TGTGCCAGCAGCCGAGGACAGGGGTGGCTGTTTTTT.

This clonotype occurred a few times. The CDR3 protein is CASRPRVAGDNEQFF. CDR3 DNA: TGTGCCAGCAGACCCCGGGTGGCAGGTGACAATGAGCAGTTCTTC. V is TRBV12-3 or TRBV12-4 and J is TRBJ2-1; D remains ambiguous. CDR3 length: 15 residues. Trimming shortened V by 6 bases and J by 5 bases, and 17 bases separated the two germline ends.

The chain combines TRBV4-1 with TRBJ2-3; 9 bases fit TRBD1. The CDR3 covers 17 residues. Germline-derived CDR1 and CDR2 are MGHRA and YSYEKL. J lost 0 bases, V lost 3 bases, and 7 bases had no gene match. CDR3 sequence reads: CASSQPWDRESTDTQYF. The CDR3 DNA reads as TGCGCCAGCAGCCAGCCTTGGGACAGGGAGAGCACAGATACGCAGTATTTT.

This clonotype showed up just a few times. J is TRBJ1-1 and V is TRBV4-1; TRBD1 is a possible D gene (6 bases). CDR3 length equals 16 residues. From germline, CDR1 is MGHRA and CDR2 YSYEKL. The germline V and J ends were trimmed by 0 bases and 0 bases, with 11 bases remaining between them. The CDR3 DNA is TGCGCCAGCAGCCAAGAGGGGGCGCGAGTGAACACTGAAGCTTTCTTT. It specifies CASSQEGARVNTEAFF.

This clonotype has at least ten counts. The chain is built from TRBV12-3 or TRBV12-4 and TRBJ1-5; possibly TRBD1 for D (6 bases). Trimming took 5 bases from V and 0 from J, leaving 14 bases between them. The length of the CDR3 is 16 residues. The CDR3 DNA sequence: TGTGCCAGCAGTCTCGGACAGCCCTATAGCAATCAGCCCCAGCATTTT. Protein sequence: CASSLGQPYSNQPQHF.

This clonotype was observed many times. The chain combines TRBV20-1 with TRBJ1-6, with D perhaps TRBD1 (5 bases). Trimming removed 6 bases from V and 9 bases from J, with 9 bases in between. In germline, CDR1 is DFQATT, CDR2 SNEGSKA (reference sequence). The CDR3 runs to 11 residues. In nucleotides, the CDR3 is TGCAGTGCACGGGGCGGTTCACCCCTCCACTTT. Protein product: CSARGGSPLHF.

This clonotype was observed at least ten times. The chain employs TRBV5-5 and TRBJ2-1, with D unclear. Germline V CDR1 and CDR2: SGHKS, YYEKEE (reference sequence). V lost 5 bases, J lost 4 bases, and 7 bases lay in between. The CDR3 runs 12 residues. The CDR3 sequence is CASSPQYNEQFF. In DNA, the CDR3 is TGTGCCAGCAGTCCACAGTACAATGAGCAGTTCTTC.

This clonotype was observed once. The rearrangement links TRBV7-8 to TRBJ1-5; D might be TRBD1 (5 bases). The CDR3 is 20 residues long. V was shortened by 5 bases and J by 1 base, with 27 bases between the two germline ends. CDR1 is SGHVS, CDR2 FQNEAQ, per germline. As DNA, the CDR3 is TGTGCCAGCAGCCCGCGGACTGGGACGGGTTTGGATAGGAGCAATCAGCCCCAGCATTTT. It is translated as CASSPRTGTGLDRSNQPQHF.

This clonotype appeared a few times. The V call is TRBV6-5, the J call TRBJ2-7; D call uncertain. Germline V gene sequence: CDR1 MNHEY, CDR2 SVGAGI. Between the trimmed V and J ends, which lost 3 bases and 7 bases, there was a span of 13 bases. The CDR3 consists of 13 residues. CDR3 sequence: CASSYLARREQYF. The CDR3 DNA sequence: TGTGCCAGCAGTTATCTGGCGAGGAGAGAGCAGTACTTC.

This clonotype was counted between two and nine times. The chain couples TRBV20-1 to TRBJ1-1, with D tentatively TRBD1 (6 bases). The CDR3 runs 14 residues. Germline V gives CDR1 DFQATT, CDR2 SNEGSKA (reference sequence). The CDR3 sequence: CSNQPGTMNTEAFF. The CDR3 region has the DNA TGCAGCAATCAGCCAGGGACAATGAACACTGAAGCTTTCTTT.

This clonotype was counted a few times. Its ends do not fully match the called genes, so a read error is possible. CDR3 in amino acids: CASNLDQGLSEQYF. CDR3 coding DNA: TGTGCCAGCAACTTAGATCAGGGGTTGTCTGAGCAGTACTTC. This chain uses TRBV7-2 with TRBJ2-7; weak D call: TRBD1 (6 bases). The CDR3 length is 14 residues. Germline V gene sequence: CDR1 SGHTA, CDR2 FQGNSA.

The chain has TRBV19 and TRBJ1-1; 9 positions match TRBD1. The CDR3 has 14 residues. Looked up from germline, CDR1 is LNHDA and CDR2 is SQIVND (reference sequence). The V segment lost 2 bases and the J segment 8 bases; nucleotides outside the gene matches: 6. The CDR3 region is CASSITGTGSEAFF. In DNA form, the CDR3 reads TGTGCCAGTAGTATAACCGGGACAGGGTCCGAAGCTTTCTTT. The full variable domain, in which reference TRBV19 and TRBJ1-1 provide the parts outside the CDR3, is DGGITQSPKYLFRKEGQNVTLSCEQNLNHDAMYWYRQDPGQGLRLIYYSQIVNDFQKGDIAEGYSVSREKKESFPLTVTSAQKNPTAFYLCASSITGTGSEAFFGQGTRLTVV.

This clonotype was observed a few times. The chain employs TRBV20-1 and TRBJ1-1; D perhaps matches TRBD1 (5 bases). V gave up 3 bases and J gave up 4 bases, with 15 bases separating them. The CDR3 is 14 amino acids. Germline CDR1 DFQATT, CDR2 SNEGSKA (reference sequence). The CDR3 sequence: CSASGGVGGTEAFF. The CDR3, as DNA: TGCAGTGCTAGTGGAGGGGTCGGAGGCACTGAAGCTTTCTTT.

This chain connects TRBV6-5 to TRBJ1-1; 10 nucleotides agree with TRBD1. The CDR3 loop spans 16 amino acids. The germline V gene encodes CDR1 MNHEY and CDR2 SVGAGI. After removal of 0 bases from V and 5 bases from J, the junction contained 6 bases not matched to a gene. The CDR3 nucleotides are TGTGCCAGCAGTTACTCGGGAGGGACAGGGGCGACTGAAGCTTTCTTT. It translates to CASSYSGGTGATEAFF.

The V call is TRBV18, the J call TRBJ2-1; TRBD2 aligns across 10 bases. The CDR3 spans 18 residues. Germline CDR1 reads KGHSH; CDR2 reads LQKENI. The junction had 10 bases not matched to a gene; V was cut back by 0 bases and J by 5 bases. DNA for the CDR3: TGTGCCAGCTCACCACCGCGGCCTAGCGGGGGTATAAACAATGAGCAGTTCTTC. Translation gives CASSPPRPSGGINNEQFF.

The chain has TRBV19 and TRBJ2-1; 8 bases map to TRBD2. Looked up from germline, CDR1 is LNHDA and CDR2 is SQIVND (reference sequence). V gave up 7 bases and J gave up 4 bases; unmatched junction bases: 15. The CDR3 contains 17 residues. The CDR3 DNA follows: TGTGCCAGTAAGGCGGGGGGAAAGGTAACCCGATACAATGAGCAGTTCTTC. This gives the protein CASKAGGKVTRYNEQFF.

This clonotype was seen once. The chain links TRBV9 to TRBJ2-7; TRBD2 might be the D (5 bases). This CDR3 is built from 13 residues. The V and J ends lost 3 bases and 5 bases respectively, with 12 bases between them. Per the germline V gene, CDR1 is SGDLS and CDR2 is YYNGEE. The CDR3, as DNA: TGTGCCAGCAGCGCAGGACCCGGGAACGAGCAGTACTTC. Amino acid sequence: CASSAGPGNEQYF.